The 17 T cell receptor beta chains below come from one sample, sequenced in a study of T cell repertoires in cytomegalovirus infection. TCRdb used MiXCR to reprocess the reads, holding one entry per CDR3 protein. The sample holds fewer than 200,000 distinct CDR3 sequences, approximately 15% seen once. The sample was PBMCs. These receptor sequences come from a human donor in good health (CMV status not recorded). Some clones in this sample may be carry-over from other donors' samples.

This clonotype has a count of ten or more. The genes are TRBV7-2 and TRBJ2-7, with 7 bases matching TRBD1. The CDR3 is made up of 14 amino acids. Trimming took 5 bases from V and 5 from J; bases not matched to a gene: 9. The V gene's germline CDR1 is SGHTA and CDR2 FQGNSA. Written as DNA, the CDR3 is TGTGCCAGCAGCAAAAGACAGGGATCTGACGAGCAGTACTTC. This gives the protein CASSKRQGSDEQYF.

At least ten counts were recorded for this clonotype. The chain is built from TRBV7-6 and TRBJ2-5; D is ambiguous. V was shortened by 9 bases and J by 3 bases, with 11 bases between the two germline ends. Germline values: CDR1 SGHVS, CDR2 FNYEAQ. The CDR3 runs 12 residues. The DNA of the CDR3 is TGTGCCAGTTTTGGGCGCGAAGAGACCCAGTACTTC. This encodes CASFGREETQYF. The full variable domain, in which reference TRBV7-6 and TRBJ2-5 provide the parts outside the CDR3, is GAGVSQSPRYKVTKRGQDVALRCDPISGHVSLYWYRQALGQGPEFLTYFNYEAQQDKSGLPNDRFSAERPEGSISTLTIQRTEQRDSAMYRCASFGREETQYFGPGTRLLVL.

This clonotype was observed many times. The CDR3 region is CASSVRVGKAYEQYF. CDR3 DNA: TGTGCCAGCAGCGTTAGGGTGGGAAAGGCCTACGAGCAGTACTTC. The chain recombines TRBV7-2 with TRBJ2-7; D gene ambiguous. V lost 5 bases, J lost 2 bases, and 16 bases lay in between. CDR1 and CDR2 from the germline V gene are SGHTA and FQGNSA. CDR3 length equals 15 residues.

This clonotype occurred many times. The rearrangement uses TRBV20-1 and TRBJ1-1; D is unclear. V lost 3 bases to trimming and J lost 0 bases, with 11 bases between them. Germline CDR1 is DFQATT and CDR2 is SNEGSKA (reference sequence). The CDR3 sequence is 14 residues long. The CDR3 region is CSASLHLMNTEAFF. The DNA of the CDR3 is TGCAGTGCTAGCTTACATTTAATGAACACTGAAGCTTTCTTT.

This clonotype was recorded at least ten times. The chain has TRBV7-8 and TRBJ2-2, with 11 bases identical to TRBD2. The CDR3 runs 16 residues. With V trimmed by 2 bases and J by 6 bases, 5 bases remained unmatched. The germline CDR1 and CDR2 sequences are SGHVS and FQNEAQ. The CDR3 here is CASSLKSSGGPGELFF. CDR3 coding DNA: TGTGCCAGCAGCTTAAAATCTAGCGGGGGGCCCGGGGAGCTGTTTTTT. The whole variable domain, remainder taken from reference TRBV7-8 and TRBJ2-2, is GAGVSQSPRYKVAKRGQDVALRCDPISGHVSLFWYQQALGQGPEFLTYFQNEAQLDKSGLPSDRFFAERPEGSVSTLKIQRTQQEDSAVYLCASSLKSSGGPGELFFGEGSRLTVL.

This clonotype was recorded at least ten times. V gene TRBV6-2 or TRBV6-3 combines with J gene TRBJ1-1; the match to TRBD1 covers 8 bases. The CDR3 consists of 18 residues. The germline V gene has CDR1 MNHEY and CDR2 SVGEGT. The junction had 14 bases not matched to a gene; V was cut back by 1 base and J by 4 bases. The CDR3, as DNA: TGTGCCAGCAGTTACTTCACAGGGGGACGGCGTTTCACCACTGAAGCTTTCTTT. Translating it yields CASSYFTGGRRFTTEAFF.

This clonotype appeared a few times. The chain employs TRBV12-3 or TRBV12-4 and TRBJ2-5; TRBD1 is a possible D gene (6 bases). CDR3 length: 15 residues. V was shortened by 3 bases and J by 7 bases, with 18 bases between the two germline ends. As DNA, the CDR3 is TGTGCCAGCAGTTTGTCGAACAGGGCGATGGGGACCCAGTACTTC. This translates into CASSLSNRAMGTQYF.

The sample holds many counts of this clonotype. V usage is TRBV2 and J usage is TRBJ1-3; D is unclear. This CDR3 has 14 amino acids. CDR1 is SNHLY, CDR2 FYNNEI, per germline. V was pared by 6 bases and J by 6 bases, with 15 bases between. CDR3 protein: CASRDGRLINTIYF. Here the CDR3 DNA reads TGTGCCAGCAGGGACGGACGCTTGATAAACACCATATATTTT.

V gene TRBV5-4 combines with J gene TRBJ2-5; D unresolved. V lost 1 base to trimming and J lost 5 bases, with 15 bases between them. CDR1 and CDR2 from the germline V gene are SGHNT and YYREEE (reference sequence). The CDR3 contains 15 residues. The CDR3: CASSLLSGTGETQYF. DNA for the CDR3: TGTGCCAGCAGCTTGTTGTCGGGTACCGGGGAGACCCAGTACTTC.

This clonotype was detected many times. This CDR3 is CASSLLASTEAFF. The CDR3 coding sequence is TGTGCCAGCAGCTTACTTGCTAGCACTGAAGCTTTCTTT. The rearrangement uses TRBV7-9 and TRBJ1-1; D gene unclear. V lost 2 bases to trimming and J lost 4 bases, with 8 bases between them. In germline, CDR1 is SEHNR, CDR2 FQNEAQ (reference sequence). CDR3 size: 13 residues.

The V call is TRBV5-1, the J call TRBJ2-2; maybe TRBD1 (6 bases). CDR3 length equals 15 residues. Looked up from germline, CDR1 is SGHRS and CDR2 is YFSETQ. V was trimmed by 4 bases and J by 3 bases, leaving 13 bases between them. The CDR3 loop is CASSTAGTHTGELFF. The CDR3 region has the DNA TGCGCCAGCAGCACTGCCGGGACACACACCGGGGAGCTGTTTTTT.

This clonotype was seen a handful of times. The chain carries TRBV29-1 and TRBJ1-1, with D possibly being TRBD1 (6 bases). Germline lookup yields CDR1 SQVTM and CDR2 ANQGSEA. Trimming stripped 7 bases from V and 7 bases from J, with 19 bases between. This CDR3 is built from 13 residues. For the CDR3, the DNA is TGCAGCGCCCGCAACAGGGACCGCGGTGAAGCTTTCTTT. Translating gives CSARNRDRGEAFF.

The chain combines TRBV5-1 with TRBJ2-2, with D hard to call. V gave up 4 bases and J gave up 7 bases, with 14 bases separating them. Per germline, CDR1 SGHRS and CDR2 YFSETQ. The CDR3 sequence is 14 residues long. CDR3 in DNA: TGCGCCAGCAGCCTGGCTAGAGAGCTCGGGGAGCTGTTTTTT. Translated, it gives CASSLARELGELFF. The whole variable domain, filled in from reference TRBV5-1 and TRBJ2-2, reads KAGVTQTPRYLIKTRGQQVTLSCSPISGHRSVSWYQQTPGQGLQFLFEYFSETQRNKGNFPGRFSGRQFSNSRSEMNVSTLELGDSALYLCASSLARELGELFFGEGSRLTVL.

In its sample, this clonotype was seen many times. The V gene is TRBV7-9, the J gene TRBJ1-5, with a weak D call TRBD1 (5 bases). The V and J ends lost 3 bases and 7 bases respectively, with 10 bases between them. CDR1 and CDR2 from the germline V gene are SEHNR and FQNEAQ (reference sequence). The CDR3 extends over 13 amino acids. Here the CDR3 DNA reads TGTGCCAGCAGCTTGGGGGTGGGGCAGCCCCAGCATTTT. Protein sequence: CASSLGVGQPQHF.

This clonotype has just a few counts. The chain is built from TRBV28 and TRBJ2-7, with a possible D match to TRBD1 (6 bases). This CDR3 comprises 14 residues. V dropped 5 bases and J dropped 7 bases, with 18 bases sitting between them. Germline CDR1 is MDHEN and CDR2 is SYDVKM. CDR3 residues: CASSKPGVRGEQYF. CDR3 sequence (DNA): TGTGCCAGCAGTAAACCAGGGGTCCGCGGGGAGCAGTACTTC.

This clonotype has only a few counts. V usage is TRBV5-1 and J usage is TRBJ1-1, with D perhaps matching TRBD1 (5 bases). Germline CDR1 and CDR2: SGHRS and YFSETQ. Trimming shortened V by 0 bases and J by 1 base, and 10 bases separated the two germline ends. The length of the CDR3 is 15 residues. The CDR3 reads CASSLDTGTNTEAFF. CDR3 in DNA: TGCGCCAGCAGCTTGGATACGGGGACGAACACTGAAGCTTTCTTT.

The chain links TRBV6-5 to TRBJ2-7; D call uncertain. CDR1 and CDR2 (germline): MNHEY, SVGAGI. The CDR3 loop spans 14 amino acids. V was trimmed by 5 bases and J by 4 bases, leaving 15 bases between them. CDR3 protein: CASSVTDNLYEQYF. Here the CDR3 DNA reads TGTGCCAGCAGTGTAACAGATAACCTGTACGAGCAGTACTTC.